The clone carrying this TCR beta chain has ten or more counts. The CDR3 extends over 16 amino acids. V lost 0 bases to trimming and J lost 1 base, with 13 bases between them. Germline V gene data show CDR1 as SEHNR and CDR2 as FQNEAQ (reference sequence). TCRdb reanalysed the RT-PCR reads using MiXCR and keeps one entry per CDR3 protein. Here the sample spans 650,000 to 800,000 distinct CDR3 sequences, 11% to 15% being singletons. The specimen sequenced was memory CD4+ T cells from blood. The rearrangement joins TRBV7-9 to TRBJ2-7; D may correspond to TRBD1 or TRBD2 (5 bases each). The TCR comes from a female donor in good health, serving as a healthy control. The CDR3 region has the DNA TGTGCCAGCAGCTTAGCGCCGGGGACCGTTTCCTACGAGCAGTACTTC. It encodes CASSLAPGTVSYEQYF.